Given below is one T cell receptor (beta chain) in context. This clone has ten or more counts. The antigen this receptor binds is unknown. No quality values exist for individual bases; no much larger clone is one base distant. Each donor gave one peripheral blood draw, about 110 mL on average, collected into heparinised tubes. Naive, central memory, regulatory and stem cell-like memory CD4+ T cells were sorted on a BD FACSAria II using a panel including CD45RO, CCR7, CD25, CD127, CD95 and CD27. Purity was above 95% for every sorted population. Right away, PBMCs were isolated by Lymphoprep density gradient centrifugation and were stained directly, with no culture step. So that batch effects would be minimized, each experiment stained and sorted samples in pairs, pairing one healthy donor with one patient. The High Capacity cDNA Reverse Transcription Kit was used to reverse transcribe all of the isolated RNA, meaning that expressed TCRB transcripts were what got sequenced. Deep immunoSEQ sequencing was applied to naive, central memory and regulatory T cell samples, giving an average of about 3.4 million total reads per sample. Sorted cells were lysed in RLT buffer and RNA was extracted with DNase-treated RNeasy Micro or Mini kits, depending on cell number. Each cell subset was processed on its own to prevent cross-contamination, while patient and healthy donor samples were processed together. The immunoSEQ multiplex PCR was used to amplify TCRB sequences from cDNA, yielding 87-bp fragments that span the CDR3 region. Sequencing of the amplicons was done on the Illumina HiSeq platform. As for the authors' bioinformatics: Synthetic template baselines were used to correct PCR bias computationally, reads within Hamming distance 2 were collapsed together, and singletons that could not be merged were discarded. Reads were aligned against IMGT to assign V, D and J genes, CDR3 length and insertions or deletions at six rearrangement sites. Clonotype counts were normalized to sorted cell number within each subset before computing true diversity and Gini coefficients with the tcR R package. The overlap coefficient, calculated on TCRB nucleotide sequences, was used to quantify repertoire sharing. TCRdb obtained this table from immuneACCESS and retained in-frame rearrangements with V and J assigned. These tables miss some clones; where compared with another copy, unresolved V genes account for less than half of the shortfall, and the remainder is unexplained. The V and J calls and clone size are taken from that table; D and trimming were inferred from the DNA. Within this sample are some 350,000 clones, with 9.5% to 10% of them counted one time only. The ten largest clones add up to 0.45% to 0.65% of the sample.

The sample originates from a study of beta chain features in type 1 diabetes (dated by TCRdb to the late 2010s). As for the study more broadly: Patients and healthy donors did not differ in mean age, gender distribution, total cell number or subset yield. A total of about 110,000,000 sorted cells were examined across all samples, and a strong correlation was observed between cell number per subset and RNA yield. The study compared the TCRB repertoires of sorted circulating CD4+ T cell subsets in recently diagnosed type 1 diabetes patients with those in matched healthy donors. Naive and central memory subsets were obtained from all 30 or so donors, but regulatory and stem cell-like memory subsets were isolated from only 8 patients and roughly eight healthy donors.

Paper-wide results and their limitations: Naive, central memory and regulatory TCRB repertoires appeared more similar among patients than among healthy donors. PCR might favor shorter templates, but patient and control samples were amplified and corrected together, so any skew would affect both groups equally. Because cDNA was sequenced instead of genomic DNA, highly expressing activated cells could be over-represented, though the groups showed no difference in activation or CD3 levels. At VDJ recombination sites, type 1 diabetes patients had fewer insertions and more deleted nucleotides, which implies abnormalities in thymic rearrangement. HLA sub-analyses involved small numbers of individuals, so any influence of HLA type on TCRB rearrangement remained unresolved. A moderate but significant shortening of TCRB CDR3 length was observed in type 1 diabetes patients in all four CD4+ subsets.

The sequence was collected from a man in his thirties or forties with type 1 diabetes. Sequencing input: central memory CD4+ T cells from blood.

This receptor has the CDR3 CASKGWAGANVLTF. The DNA sequence is given as TGTGCCAGCAAGGGGTGGGCTGGGGCCAACGTCCTGACTTTC. The sequence is built from TRBV28 and TRBJ2-6, with TRBD1 as a weak D call on 5 bases. According to the germline V gene, CDR1 reads MDHEN and CDR2 reads SYDVKM. The CDR3, cysteine through phenylalanine, is 14 amino acids long. Left in the record is the CDR3 DNA by itself, 42 bases read in frame from the first base. A distance of 9 bases separates the germline ends of V and J, which lose 7 bases and 2 bases respectively. This CDR3, with the reference TRBV28 and TRBJ2-6 proteins standing in past its ends, gives the full variable domain DVKVTQSSRYLVKRTGEKVFLECVQDMDHENMFWYRQDPGLGLRLIYFSYDVKMKEKGDIPEGYSVSREKKERFSLILESASTNQTSMYLCASKGWAGANVLTFGAGSRLTVL.